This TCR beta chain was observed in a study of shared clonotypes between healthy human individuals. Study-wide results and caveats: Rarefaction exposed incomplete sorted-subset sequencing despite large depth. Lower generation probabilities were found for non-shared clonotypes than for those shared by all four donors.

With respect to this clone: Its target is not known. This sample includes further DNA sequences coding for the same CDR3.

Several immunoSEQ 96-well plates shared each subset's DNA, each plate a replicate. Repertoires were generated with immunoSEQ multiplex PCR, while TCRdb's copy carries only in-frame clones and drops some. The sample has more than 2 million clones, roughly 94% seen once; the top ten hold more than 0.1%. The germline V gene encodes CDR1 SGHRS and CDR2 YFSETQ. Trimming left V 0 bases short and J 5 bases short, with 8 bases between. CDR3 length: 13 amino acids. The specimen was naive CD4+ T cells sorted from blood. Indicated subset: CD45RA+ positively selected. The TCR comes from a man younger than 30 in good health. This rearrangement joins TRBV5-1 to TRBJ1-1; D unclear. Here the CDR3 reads CASSLVVGTEAFF. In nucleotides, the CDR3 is TGCGCCAGCAGCTTGGTTGTGGGTACTGAAGCTTTCTTT. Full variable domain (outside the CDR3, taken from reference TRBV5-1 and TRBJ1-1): KAGVTQTPRYLIKTRGQQVTLSCSPISGHRSVSWYQQTPGQGLQFLFEYFSETQRNKGNFPGRFSGRQFSNSRSEMNVSTLELGDSALYLCASSLVVGTEAFFGQGTRLTVV.